These 21 T cell receptor beta chains share one sample of origin, sequenced in a study of CD8+ T cells in alopecia areata. The sequencing template was cDNA reverse transcribed from extracted RNA. Assay: immunoSEQ multiplex PCR; the TCRdb copy retains only in-frame clones and omits some. The table has roughly 120,000 clones, roughly 69% seen once. The sequencing input was CD4+ T cells sorted from blood. These receptors came from a human donor in good health.

The rearrangement uses TRBV23-1 and TRBJ1-2; 7 bases fit TRBD1. TRBV23-1 is filed as an ORF, its function uncertain. The CDR3 is 17 amino acids. Germline trimming cut 2 bases from V and 2 bases from J; bases unmatched to any gene: 11. CDR3 DNA sequence: TGCGCCAGCAGTCAACTTGGGCCGGACAGGATCAACTATGGCTACACCTTC. It translates to CASSQLGPDRINYGYTF.

V is TRBV5-1 and J is TRBJ1-4; D call uncertain. V shed 0 bases and J shed 0 bases, with 12 bases lying between them. CDR1 and CDR2 (germline): SGHRS, YFSETQ. The CDR3 is 17 residues long. CDR3 bases: TGCGCCAGCAGCTTGGACCCTGAGGCAGCAACTAATGAAAAACTGTTTTTT. Encoded protein: CASSLDPEAATNEKLFF.

The rearrangement uses TRBV30 and TRBJ1-1; 8 bases align to TRBD1. The trim removed 2 bases at V and 7 bases at J, leaving 3 bases unmatched. The germline V gene has CDR1 GTSNPN and CDR2 SVGIG (reference sequence). The CDR3 covers 12 residues. CDR3 DNA: TGTGCCTGGAGTAGGACAGGGCTTGAAGCTTTCTTT. Translating gives CAWSRTGLEAFF.

The chain employs TRBV25-1 and TRBJ2-3, with TRBD1 identical over 7 bases. The CDR3 runs 14 residues. J was trimmed by 0 bases and V by 5 bases; bases with no gene match: 2. Germline loops: CDR1 MGHDK, CDR2 SYGVNS. The CDR3 protein is CASSRQGSTDTQYF. DNA for the CDR3: TGTGCCAGCAGTCGACAGGGTAGCACAGATACGCAGTATTTT. Using reference TRBV25-1 and TRBJ2-3 for the parts outside the CDR3, the full variable domain is EADIYQTPRYLVIGTGKKITLECSQTMGHDKMYWYQQDPGMELHLIHYSYGVNSTEKGDLSSESTVSRIRTEHFPLTLESARPSHTSQYLCASSRQGSTDTQYFGPGTRLTVL.

This sequence joins TRBV27 and TRBJ1-6; perhaps TRBD1 as D (6 bases). The V end was cut by 0 bases, the J end by 7 bases, with 10 bases between. CDR1 and CDR2 from the germline V gene are MNHEY and SMNVEV (reference sequence). The CDR3 is 15 residues long. CDR3 residues: CASSLSPGANSPLHF. CDR3 DNA: TGTGCCAGCAGTTTATCCCCGGGGGCCAATTCACCCCTCCACTTT.

This chain uses TRBV27 with TRBJ1-2, with D unresolved. CDR1 is MNHEY and CDR2 is SMNVEV in the germline V gene (reference sequence). The CDR3 is 14 residues long. Trimming pared 6 bases from V and 5 bases from J, leaving 16 bases between. CDR3 region: CASSPGSAAYGYTF. The CDR3 DNA reads as TGTGCCAGCAGCCCCGGCTCCGCCGCATATGGCTACACCTTC.

This chain joins TRBV2 and TRBJ1-4; TRBD1 is a possible D gene (5 bases). The CDR3 is made up of 16 amino acids. The V end lost 3 bases, the J end lost 4 bases, and 15 bases lay between the germline ends. Germline loops: CDR1 SNHLY, CDR2 FYNNEI. The CDR3 sequence is CASSEVGGDSNEKLFF. CDR3 bases: TGTGCCAGCAGTGAGGTGGGGGGTGACAGTAATGAAAAACTGTTTTTT.

The J gene is TRBJ1-2, the V gene TRBV29-1; 9 bases map to TRBD1. V was clipped by 7 bases and J by 2 bases; unmatched bases: 5. CDR1 is SQVTM, CDR2 ANQGSEA, per germline. This CDR3 spans 13 amino acids. CDR3 protein: CSAMTGGNYGYTF. CDR3 DNA: TGCAGCGCCATGACAGGGGGAAACTATGGCTACACCTTC.

The chain links TRBV11-2 to TRBJ2-7; D might be TRBD2 (6 bases). CDR1 is SGHAT, CDR2 FQNNGV, per germline. Between the trimmed V and J ends, which lost 4 bases and 7 bases, there was a span of 20 bases. The CDR3 covers 15 residues. The CDR3 spells CASSYRGRWAREQYF. CDR3 bases: TGTGCCAGCAGCTACCGAGGGAGGTGGGCACGGGAGCAGTACTTC.

The chain has TRBV9 and TRBJ1-2; tentative D call: TRBD1 (5 bases). Germline V gene data show CDR1 as SGDLS and CDR2 as YYNGEE. Trimming removed 1 base at V and 4 bases at J, with 8 bases between. The CDR3 has 13 amino acids. Here the CDR3 reads CASSVRDGYGYTF. In DNA form, the CDR3 reads TGTGCCAGCAGCGTACGGGACGGCTATGGCTACACCTTC.

This clone was seen a few times. The J gene is TRBJ2-5, the V gene TRBV29-1, with D uncertain. V gave up 3 bases and J gave up 4 bases, with 9 bases separating them. From germline, CDR1 is SQVTM and CDR2 ANQGSEA. The CDR3 has 12 residues. The CDR3: CSVDRGRETQYF. The CDR3 DNA follows: TGCAGCGTTGACAGAGGAAGAGAGACCCAGTACTTC.

V is TRBV29-1 and J is TRBJ2-7, with D possibly being TRBD1 (5 bases). V was cut by 4 bases and J by 5 bases, with 9 bases left in between. Germline CDR1 and CDR2: SQVTM and ANQGSEA. This CDR3 contains 11 residues. This chain's CDR3 is CSVAQVDEQYF. The DNA of the CDR3 is TGCAGCGTTGCACAGGTGGACGAGCAGTACTTC.

The chain uses TRBV11-2 and TRBJ1-6; 8 bases are a match to TRBD1. Losses at the gene ends were 3 bases for V and 8 bases for J; bases not matched to a gene: 3. The CDR3 runs 14 residues. Germline-derived CDR1 and CDR2 are SGHAT and FQNNGV. The CDR3 nucleotides are TGTGCCAGCAGCTTCCTACAGGGGGATTCACCCCTCCACTTT. Amino acids: CASSFLQGDSPLHF. Using reference TRBV11-2 and TRBJ1-6 for the parts outside the CDR3, the full variable domain is EAGVAQSPRYKIIEKRQSVAFWCNPISGHATLYWYQQILGQGPKLLIQFQNNGVVDDSQLPKDRFSAERLKGVDSTLKIQPAKLEDSAVYLCASSFLQGDSPLHFGNGTRLTVT.

Worth noting for this clone: This sample also contains other DNA sequences that code for the same CDR3. This rearrangement joins TRBV15 to TRBJ1-6, with no clear D. V was trimmed by 0 bases and J by 6 bases, leaving 0 bases between them. CDR1 LNHNV and CDR2 YYDKDF come from the germline V gene (reference sequence). The CDR3 consists of 12 residues. The chain's CDR3 is CATSRDNSPLHF. CDR3 coding DNA: TGTGCCACCAGCAGAGATAATTCACCCCTCCACTTT.

This clone has only a few counts. The chain uses TRBV28 and TRBJ2-7, with 7 bases matching TRBD1. CDR1 and CDR2 from the germline V gene are MDHEN and SYDVKM. The CDR3 runs to 14 residues. The ends lost 4 bases at V and 3 bases at J; junction bases unmatched: 6. The CDR3 is CASSSTGQVYEQYF. CDR3 DNA sequence: TGTGCCAGCAGTTCGACTGGACAGGTCTACGAGCAGTACTTC. Based on the CDR3 plus reference TRBV28 and TRBJ2-7, the full variable domain is DVKVTQSSRYLVKRTGEKVFLECVQDMDHENMFWYRQDPGLGLRLIYFSYDVKMKEKGDIPEGYSVSREKKERFSLILESASTNQTSMYLCASSSTGQVYEQYFGPGTRLTVT.

CDR3 in amino acids: CASSLTGRGEKLFF. The CDR3 DNA follows: TGCGCCAGCAGCTTGACAGGGAGGGGCGAAAAACTGTTTTTT. The chain recombines TRBV5-1 with TRBJ1-4; tentatively, D is TRBD1 (6 bases). This CDR3 comprises 14 residues. Trimming removed 1 base from V and 8 bases from J, with 12 bases in between. In germline, CDR1 is SGHRS, CDR2 YFSETQ.

This clone was observed a few times. The rearrangement joins TRBV7-9 to TRBJ1-1, with D perhaps TRBD1 (6 bases). With 5 bases removed from V and 8 bases from J, the gap between germline ends came to 21 bases. Per the germline V gene, CDR1 is SEHNR and CDR2 is FQNEAQ (reference sequence). The CDR3 has 15 amino acids. The CDR3 nucleotides are TGTGCCAGCAGCCCGGACAGCCGCTCGGGGGGCGAAGCTTTCTTT. Encoded protein: CASSPDSRSGGEAFF.

The gene calls are TRBV4-1 and TRBJ2-3; TRBD1 matches at 10 bases. The J segment lost 4 bases and the V segment lost 3 bases, leaving 10 bases of the junction unmatched. The CDR3 length is 17 residues. Germline CDR1 and CDR2: MGHRA and YSYEKL. The CDR3 nucleotides are TGCGCCAGCAGCCAGGCCGGGACAGGGGAAAGCCCAGATACGCAGTATTTT. It codes for CASSQAGTGESPDTQYF.

V is TRBV29-1 and J is TRBJ2-2; D is ambiguous. The CDR3 spans 11 residues. Trimming stripped 1 base from V and 8 bases from J, with 5 bases between. Germline CDR1 reads SQVTM; CDR2 reads ANQGSEA. Written as DNA, the CDR3 is TGCAGCGTTGAAGGGCGGGGGGAGCTGTTTTTT. It is translated as CSVEGRGELFF.

The genes are TRBV9 and TRBJ1-1, with 7 nucleotides matching TRBD1. The CDR3 loop spans 13 amino acids. Germline V gene lookup returns CDR1 SGDLS and CDR2 YYNGEE. V trimming: 0 bases; J trimming: 4 bases; junction bases outside the gene matches: 0. Here the CDR3 reads CASSVDRGTEAFF. Written as DNA, the CDR3 is TGTGCCAGCAGCGTAGACAGGGGCACTGAAGCTTTCTTT.

The CDR3 sequence is CSVEEGERNTIYF. The CDR3 region has the DNA TGCAGCGTTGAAGAGGGAGAGAGAAACACCATATATTTT. This rearrangement joins TRBV29-1 to TRBJ1-3, with D uncertain. Germline V gives CDR1 SQVTM, CDR2 ANQGSEA. V gave up 0 bases and J gave up 5 bases, with 8 bases separating them. The CDR3 is 13 residues long.